The entry below gives a single TCR beta chain sequence along with its context. Antigen unknown. Profiling relied on immunoSEQ multiplex PCR, and the TCRdb table lists in-frame clones only, not all of them. The table has 20,000 to 30,000 clones, about 87% seen once. The V gene lost 2 bases and the J gene lost 5 bases, with 7 bases spanning the gap. CDR1 and CDR2 from the germline V gene are SGHNT and YYREEE (reference sequence). The CDR3 is made up of 12 amino acids. The data are from a study of OX40 agonist ivuxolimab in advanced cancers. Study-level background: Partial responses were recorded for three patients, including one with hepatocellular carcinoma and two with cutaneous melanoma. Study conclusions and caveats: CD4+ T cells averaged fewer expanded clones than CD8+ T cells. Certain nonresponders additionally had low normalized T-cell clonal expansion.

No patient had autoimmune disease or received systemic immunosuppression. The chain recombines TRBV5-4 with TRBJ2-5, with D unclear. This sequence was found in an adult with an advanced solid tumor such as melanoma, head and neck, liver or kidney cancer. The starting material was CD4+ or CD8+ T cells sorted from blood, obtained in a trial of the OX40 agonist ivuxolimab. The CDR3 loop is CASSLYGETQYF. Written as DNA, the CDR3 is TGTGCCAGCAGCTTATACGGGGAGACCCAGTACTTC. The full variable domain, rest sourced from reference TRBV5-4 and TRBJ2-5, is ETGVTQSPTHLIKTRGQQVTLRCSSQSGHNTVSWYQQALGQGPQFIFQYYREEENGRGNFPPRFSGLQFPNYSSELNVNALELDDSALYLCASSLYGETQYFGPGTRLLVL.